The 2 T cell receptor beta chains given below trace back to one sample, sequenced in a study of T-cell reconstitution after alpha-beta-depleted transplantation in children. Unique molecular identifiers tagged the TCRbeta library. TCRdb recomputed calls from the PCR reads with MiXCR, one row per CDR3 protein. Of 350,000 to 500,000 distinct CDR3 sequences listed, about 45% were seen once; the top ten hold under 35%. The specimen comprised PBMCs, sampled before TCRalphabeta/CD19-depleted stem cell transplant. The receptors come from a girl aged 2-9 years with aplastic anemia, due to receive a stem cell transplant.

Within the sample, this clonotype is large (0.1 to 1%). CDR3 loop: CASSGRSAENQPQHF. DNA for the CDR3: TGTGCCAGCAGTGGGAGGTCTGCTGAAAATCAGCCCCAGCATTTT. The chain links TRBV28 to TRBJ1-5; D is undetermined. In germline, CDR1 is MDHEN, CDR2 SYDVKM. Trimming took 5 bases from V and 4 from J, leaving 15 bases between them. The CDR3 runs to 15 residues.

This chain connects TRBV5-6 to TRBJ1-6, with TRBD1 as a possible D gene (5 bases). The CDR3 contains 15 residues. Germline-derived CDR1 and CDR2 are SGHDT and YYEEEE. Deletions cut 3 bases from V and 7 bases from J, with 14 bases between. This CDR3 reads CASSSDGGNNSPLHF. The CDR3 nucleotides are TGTGCCAGCAGCTCTGACGGGGGGAACAATTCACCCCTCCACTTT.